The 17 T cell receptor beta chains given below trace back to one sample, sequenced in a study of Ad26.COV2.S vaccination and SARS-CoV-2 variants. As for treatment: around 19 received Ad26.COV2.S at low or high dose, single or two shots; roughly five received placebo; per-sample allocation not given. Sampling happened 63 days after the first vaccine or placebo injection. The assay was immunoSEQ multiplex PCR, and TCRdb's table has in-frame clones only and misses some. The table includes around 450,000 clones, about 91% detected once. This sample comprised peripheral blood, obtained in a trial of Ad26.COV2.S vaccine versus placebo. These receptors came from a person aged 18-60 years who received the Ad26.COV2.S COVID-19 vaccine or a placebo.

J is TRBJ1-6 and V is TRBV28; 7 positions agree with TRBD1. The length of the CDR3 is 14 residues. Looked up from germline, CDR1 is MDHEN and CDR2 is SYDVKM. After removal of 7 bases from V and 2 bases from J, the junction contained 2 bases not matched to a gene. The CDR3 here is CASKGATYNSPLHF. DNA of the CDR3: TGTGCCAGCAAGGGGGCGACCTATAATTCACCCCTCCACTTT.

DNA of the CDR3: TGTGCCAGCAGCCCCCGGACAGGGGGCGGAGGAAAACTGTTTTTT. This gives the protein CASSPRTGGGGKLFF. The V gene is TRBV7-9, the J gene TRBJ1-4, with 11 bases matching TRBD1. This CDR3 is 15 amino acids long. Germline V gene data show CDR1 as SEHNR and CDR2 as FQNEAQ (reference sequence). V lost 5 bases to trimming and J lost 10 bases; unmatched junction nucleotides: 9.

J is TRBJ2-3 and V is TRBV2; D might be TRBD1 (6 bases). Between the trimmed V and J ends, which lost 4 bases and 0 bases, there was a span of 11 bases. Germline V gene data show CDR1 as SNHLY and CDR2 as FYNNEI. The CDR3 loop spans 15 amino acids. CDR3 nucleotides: TGTGCCAGCAGTGGCGGCAGGGGCAGCACAGATACGCAGTATTTT. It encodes CASSGGRGSTDTQYF.

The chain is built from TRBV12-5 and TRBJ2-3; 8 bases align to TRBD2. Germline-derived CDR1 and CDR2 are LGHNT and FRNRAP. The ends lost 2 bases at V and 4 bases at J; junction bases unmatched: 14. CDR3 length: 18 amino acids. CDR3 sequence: CASGLIRDGRAKADTQYF. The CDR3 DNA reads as TGTGCTAGTGGTTTGATCCGGGACGGGAGGGCCAAGGCAGATACGCAGTATTTT.

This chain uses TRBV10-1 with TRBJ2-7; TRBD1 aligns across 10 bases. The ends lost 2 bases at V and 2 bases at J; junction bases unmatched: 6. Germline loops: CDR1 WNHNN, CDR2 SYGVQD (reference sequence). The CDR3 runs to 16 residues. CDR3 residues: CASSEKPGTGAYEQYV. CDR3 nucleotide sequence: TGCGCCAGCAGTGAGAAACCCGGGACAGGGGCCTACGAGCAGTACGTC.

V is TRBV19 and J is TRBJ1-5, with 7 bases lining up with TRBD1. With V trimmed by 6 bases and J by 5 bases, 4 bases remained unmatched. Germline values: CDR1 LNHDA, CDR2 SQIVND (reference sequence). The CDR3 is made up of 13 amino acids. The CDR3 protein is CASRTGAHQPQHF. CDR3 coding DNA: TGTGCCAGTAGAACAGGGGCCCATCAGCCCCAGCATTTT.

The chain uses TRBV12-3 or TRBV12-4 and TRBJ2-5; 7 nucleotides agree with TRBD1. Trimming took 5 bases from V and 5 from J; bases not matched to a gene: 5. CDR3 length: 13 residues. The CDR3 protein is CASSISRGETQYF. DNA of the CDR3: TGTGCCAGCAGTATCTCCAGGGGGGAGACCCAGTACTTC.

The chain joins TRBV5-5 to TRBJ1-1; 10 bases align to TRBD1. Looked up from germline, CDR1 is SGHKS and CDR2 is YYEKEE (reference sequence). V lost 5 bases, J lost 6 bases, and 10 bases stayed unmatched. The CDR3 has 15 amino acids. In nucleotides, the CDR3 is TGTGCCAGCAGTTCCCGGGACAGGGGTTACGCTGAAGCTTTCTTT. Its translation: CASSSRDRGYAEAFF.

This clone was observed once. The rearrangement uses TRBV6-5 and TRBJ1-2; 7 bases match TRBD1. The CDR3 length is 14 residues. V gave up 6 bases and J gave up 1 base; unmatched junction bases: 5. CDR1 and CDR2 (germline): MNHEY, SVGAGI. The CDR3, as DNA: TGTGCCAGCAGGCCCCGACAGGGTAACTATGGCTACACCTTC. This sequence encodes CASRPRQGNYGYTF.

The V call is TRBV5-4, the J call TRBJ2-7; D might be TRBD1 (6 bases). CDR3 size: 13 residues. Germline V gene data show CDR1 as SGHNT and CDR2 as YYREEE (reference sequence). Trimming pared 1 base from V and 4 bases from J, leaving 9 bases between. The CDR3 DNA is TGTGCCAGCAGCTTGCCAAGGGGGTACGAGCAGTACTTC. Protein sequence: CASSLPRGYEQYF.

The CDR3: CASSVGGGTSYGYTF. As DNA, the CDR3 is TGTGCCAGCAGCGTAGGGGGAGGGACTAGCTATGGCTACACCTTC. The chain employs TRBV9 and TRBJ1-2; maybe TRBD1 (5 bases). In germline, CDR1 is SGDLS, CDR2 YYNGEE. V was clipped by 0 bases and J by 4 bases, with 13 bases between them. CDR3 length: 15 amino acids.

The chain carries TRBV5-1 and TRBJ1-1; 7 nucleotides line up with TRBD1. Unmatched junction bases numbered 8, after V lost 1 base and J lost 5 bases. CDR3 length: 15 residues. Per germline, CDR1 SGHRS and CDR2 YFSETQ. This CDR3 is CASSLLTGASTEAFF. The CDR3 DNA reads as TGCGCCAGCAGCTTGCTCACAGGGGCCAGTACTGAAGCTTTCTTT.

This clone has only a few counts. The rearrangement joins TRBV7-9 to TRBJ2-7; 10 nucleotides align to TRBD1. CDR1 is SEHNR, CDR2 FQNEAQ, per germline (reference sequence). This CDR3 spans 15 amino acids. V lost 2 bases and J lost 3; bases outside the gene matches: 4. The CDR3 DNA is TGTGCCAGCAGCTTAATTGGGACAGGGGTCTACGAGCAGTACTTC. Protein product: CASSLIGTGVYEQYF.

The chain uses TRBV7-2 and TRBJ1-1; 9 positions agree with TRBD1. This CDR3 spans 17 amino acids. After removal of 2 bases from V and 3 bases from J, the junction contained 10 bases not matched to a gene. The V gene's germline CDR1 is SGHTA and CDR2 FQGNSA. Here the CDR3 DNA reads TGTGCCAGCAGCTTAAGGGCACCGGGACAGGGCGACACTGAAGCTTTCTTT. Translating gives CASSLRAPGQGDTEAFF. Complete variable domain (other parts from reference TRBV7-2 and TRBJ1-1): GAGVSQSPSNKVTEKGKDVELRCDPISGHTALYWYRQSLGQGLEFLIYFQGNSAPDKSGLPSDRFSAERTGGSVSTLTIQRTQQEDSAVYLCASSLRAPGQGDTEAFFGQGTRLTVV.

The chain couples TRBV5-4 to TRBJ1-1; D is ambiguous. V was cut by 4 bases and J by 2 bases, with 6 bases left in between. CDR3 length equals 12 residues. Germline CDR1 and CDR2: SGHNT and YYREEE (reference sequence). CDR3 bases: TGTGCCAGCAGCCCCAAAAACACTGAAGCTTTCTTT. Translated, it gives CASSPKNTEAFF.

CDR3 residues: CATSAIGNTIYF. In DNA form, the CDR3 reads TGTGCCACCAGTGCTATAGGAAACACCATATATTTT. V is TRBV24-1 and J is TRBJ1-3; D is unclear. Trimming pared 5 bases from V and 4 bases from J, leaving 5 bases between. CDR3 length: 12 residues. Germline V gene lookup returns CDR1 KGHDR and CDR2 SFDVKD.

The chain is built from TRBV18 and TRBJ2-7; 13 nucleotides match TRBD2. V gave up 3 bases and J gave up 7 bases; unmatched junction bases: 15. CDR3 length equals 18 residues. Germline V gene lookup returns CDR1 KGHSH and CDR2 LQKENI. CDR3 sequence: CASSPGSGTSGDPWEQYF. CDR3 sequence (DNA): TGTGCCAGCTCACCCGGGTCCGGGACTAGCGGGGACCCCTGGGAGCAGTACTTC.